This T cell receptor beta chain was identified in a study of tissue T cells after allogeneic stem cell transplantation. Study overall: Pre-transplant PBMCs were recipient-derived, available from 5 or 6 GVHD patients. Smaller viable blood or marrow samples skipped sorting for direct DNA extraction. Overall study findings and caveats: Tissue-detected TCR repertoire was only partly captured by blood and spleen T cells.

Sequencing used immunoSEQ multiplex PCR; TCRdb keeps in-frame clones, though not all of them. The repertoire consists of 25,000 to 30,000 clones, with over 75% occurring once and the leading ten covering less than 4.5%. A word on this clone: Its specificity is unknown.

Germline V gives CDR1 KGHDR, CDR2 SFDVKD. This CDR3 contains 15 residues. With 6 bases removed from V and 2 bases from J, the gap between germline ends came to 15 bases. The chain joins TRBV24-1 to TRBJ2-5, with D maybe TRBD2 (5 bases). Source: blood, taken before transplantation. This TCR derives from a woman aged 18 to 55 who later had graft-versus-host disease after an allogeneic stem cell transplant. The CDR3 DNA is TGTGCCACCAGTCCCAGCGGCTTGGGGCAAGAGACCCAGTACTTC. Translating gives CATSPSGLGQETQYF.